A selection of T cell receptor beta chains follows, all from one sample in a study of blood T cell repertoires in COVID-19. Sequencing was performed with immunoSEQ multiplex PCR; in TCRdb, only in-frame clones are kept and a portion is missing. The table shows roughly 260,000 clones, with 80% to 90% occurring only once. Sequenced material: peripheral blood. The receptors were sampled from a woman in her 40s with acute or convalescent COVID-19. CDR3s include the opening cysteine and the closing phenylalanine or tryptophan. The D gene is left open where the match is weak. Only part of the rows carry a size: once, few, many, or a class if the clone is expanded.

TGTGCCAGCAGCTTGGTACAGGGCCTCTGGGGGGCCAACGTCCTGACTTTC,CASSLVQGLWGANVLTF,TRBV5-5,TRBJ2-6,.,once
TGTGCCAGCAGCCCCTCTTCGACAGGCTCTGGAAACACCATATATTTT,CASSPSSTGSGNTIYF,TRBV5-4,TRBJ1-3,.,.
TGCGCCAGCAGCTTGGCCGGACAGGGTGGTTCACCCCTCCACTTT,CASSLAGQGGSPLHF,TRBV5-1,TRBJ1-6,TRBD1,.
TGTGCCAGCAGTTTCCCAGGGGATCAGCCCCAGCATTTT,CASSFPGDQPQHF,TRBV28,TRBJ1-5,.,once
TGTGCCAGCAGCATTGACAGGACAGATACGCAGTATTTT,CASSIDRTDTQYF,TRBV2,TRBJ2-3,.,.
TGTGCCAGCAGCCTGGGACAGGGGAGGCATTCACCCCTCCACTTT,CASSLGQGRHSPLHF,TRBV11-2,TRBJ1-6,TRBD1,.
TGTGCCAGCAGCGTAGAGGACAGGGATAATTCACCCCTCCACTTT,CASSVEDRDNSPLHF,TRBV9,TRBJ1-6,TRBD1,.
TGTGCCAGCTCACCACGACATGGTGAAAAACTGTTTTTT,CASSPRHGEKLFF,TRBV18,TRBJ1-4,.,.
TGTGCCAGCGAGGCGAGGAACTCTGGAAACACCATATATTTT,CASEARNSGNTIYF,TRBV28,TRBJ1-3,.,.
TGTGCCAGCAGCCCCGGTGTTCCTCCCGTGTCCGATACGCAGTATTTT,CASSPGVPPVSDTQYF,TRBV6-2/TRBV6-3,TRBJ2-3,.,once
TGTGCCAGCAGTGAAGGGCCGCGGCAGCCCCAGCATTTT,CASSEGPRQPQHF,TRBV2,TRBJ1-5,.,.
TGTGCCTGGAGTGCCCTGGACAGGGCTGGAAACACCATATATTTT,CAWSALDRAGNTIYF,TRBV30,TRBJ1-3,TRBD1,.
TGTGCCTGGCAAGCGGGGGGAAGGTTCGCCGGGGAGCTGTTTTTT,CAWQAGGRFAGELFF,TRBV30,TRBJ2-2,TRBD2,.
TGTGCCAGCAGCAAGGGGACAGGGGGCCTGGCTGAAGCTTTCTTT,CASSKGTGGLAEAFF,TRBV5-8,TRBJ1-1,TRBD1,.
TGTGCCAACTACGAAGGGGATAGAGGCTACACCTTC,CANYEGDRGYTF,TRBV2,TRBJ1-2,.,.
TGTGCCATCGGGACAGGGAATTCACCCCTCCACTTT,CAIGTGNSPLHF,TRBV27,TRBJ1-6,TRBD1,.
TGTGCCAGCAGGGACAGCTCCTACAATGAGCAGTTCTTC,CASRDSSYNEQFF,TRBV3-1/TRBV3-2,TRBJ2-1,.,.
TGTGCCAGCAGCCAAGCCCGTAATTCACCCCTCCACTTT,CASSQARNSPLHF,TRBV3-1/TRBV3-2,TRBJ1-6,.,.
TGCGCCAGCAGTTCGACAGGGGATCCCCTCCACTTT,CASSSTGDPLHF,TRBV10-2,TRBJ1-6,TRBD1,.
TGCGCCAGCAGCCAAGACGGGACTAGAGGCACAGATACGCAGTATTTT,CASSQDGTRGTDTQYF,TRBV4-1,TRBJ2-3,TRBD2,.